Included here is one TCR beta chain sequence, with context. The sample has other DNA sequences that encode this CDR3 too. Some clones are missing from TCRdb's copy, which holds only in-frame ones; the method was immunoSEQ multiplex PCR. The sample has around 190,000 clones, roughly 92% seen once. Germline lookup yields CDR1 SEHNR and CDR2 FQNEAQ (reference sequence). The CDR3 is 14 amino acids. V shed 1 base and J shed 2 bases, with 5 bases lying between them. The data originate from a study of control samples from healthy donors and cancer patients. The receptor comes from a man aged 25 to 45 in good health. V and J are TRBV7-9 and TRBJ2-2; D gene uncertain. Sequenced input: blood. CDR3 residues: CASSLGLNTGELFF. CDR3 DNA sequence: TGTGCCAGCAGCTTAGGTCTTAACACCGGGGAGCTGTTTTTT.